The sequence of this TCR beta chain was determined in a study of cytomegalovirus exposure and HLA in healthy donors. Findings and caveats of the study: The authors later linked a missense DCLRE1C variant to TCR beta V- and J-gene trimming. CMV antigen specificity of three CMV-associated chains was confirmed in vitro. The productive fraction for most TCR beta V segments was about 90% or about 30% in an earlier analysis.

The trim removed 6 bases at V and 5 bases at J, leaving 10 bases unmatched. Germline CDR1 SGHTA, CDR2 FQGNSA. The CDR3 sequence is 15 residues long. Concerning this clone: Its matching antigen is unknown.

Donors in the study were healthy people who gave bone marrow. With 60 Vbeta and 13 Jbeta primers, the PCR was carried out. The method was immunoSEQ multiplex PCR; TCRdb's version includes in-frame clones alone and lacks a portion of them. The profile shows 60,000 to 85,000 clones, around 70% of them singletons. The receptor comes from a human donor in good health. The chain has TRBV7-2 and TRBJ2-3; TRBD2 matches 8 bases. Material: PBMCs. The CDR3 nucleotides read TGTGCCAGCAGTATCGTAAGCGGGAGTGGAGATACGCAGTATTTT. Its protein product is CASSIVSGSGDTQYF.